This T cell receptor beta chain stems from a study of Graves' ophthalmopathy and Graves' hyperthyroidism. Points from the study as a whole: Blood samples also showed most expanded thyroid clonotypes exceeding 0.001 frequency.

CDR1 and CDR2 from the germline V gene are MDHEN and SYDVKM. Trimming stripped 8 bases from V and 4 bases from J, with 8 bases between. The CDR3 runs 11 residues. Researchers took RNA transcripts and amplified TCR beta CDR3 regions from them. RT-PCR with HTBI primers came first, then second-round multiplex PCR. Using its own MiXCR run on the multiplex PCR reads, TCRdb lists one record per CDR3 protein. The data contain 200,000 to 250,000 distinct CDR3 sequences, around 45% of them seen just once; the ten biggest clones take up 40% to 55%. In the case of this clonotype: Its specificity is not known.

A duration under 3 months, NOSPECS ≥4, CAS ≥3 and moderate-to-severe activity characterized the donors with ophthalmopathy. Exclusion applied to patients with other autoimmune diseases, uncontrolled infections, pregnancy or lactation. Sample: peripheral blood. This chain joins TRBV28 and TRBJ1-2, with D possibly being TRBD1 (5 bases). The TCR was taken from an adult man with Graves' ophthalmopathy. CDR3 DNA sequence: TGTGCCAGCGGGACCACCTATGGCTACACCTTC. Translating it yields CASGTTYGYTF.